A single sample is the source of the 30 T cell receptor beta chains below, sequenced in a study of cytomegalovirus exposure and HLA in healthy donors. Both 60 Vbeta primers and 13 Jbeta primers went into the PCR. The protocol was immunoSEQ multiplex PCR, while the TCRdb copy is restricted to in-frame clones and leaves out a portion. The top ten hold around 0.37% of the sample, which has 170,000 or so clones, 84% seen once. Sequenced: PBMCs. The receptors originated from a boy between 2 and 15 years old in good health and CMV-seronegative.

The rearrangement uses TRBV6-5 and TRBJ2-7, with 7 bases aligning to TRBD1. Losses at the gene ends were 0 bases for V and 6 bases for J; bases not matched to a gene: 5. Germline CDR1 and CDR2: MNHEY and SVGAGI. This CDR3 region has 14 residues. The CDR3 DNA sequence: TGTGCCAGCAGTTACTCAAGGGGGCCAGGCGAGCAGTACTTC. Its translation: CASSYSRGPGEQYF.

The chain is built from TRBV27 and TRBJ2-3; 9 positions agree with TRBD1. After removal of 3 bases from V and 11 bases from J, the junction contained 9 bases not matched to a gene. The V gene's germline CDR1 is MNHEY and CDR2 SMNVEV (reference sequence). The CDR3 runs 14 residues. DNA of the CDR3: TGTGCCAGCAGTTTTGTGGGGACAGGGCGGCAGCAGTATTTT. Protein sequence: CASSFVGTGRQQYF.

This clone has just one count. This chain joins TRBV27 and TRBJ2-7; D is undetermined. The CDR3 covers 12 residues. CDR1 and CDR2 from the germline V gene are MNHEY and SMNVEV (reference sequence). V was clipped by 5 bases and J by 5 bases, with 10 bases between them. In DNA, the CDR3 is TGTGCCAGCAGTGTTAGCCAACACGAGCAGTACTTC. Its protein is CASSVSQHEQYF.

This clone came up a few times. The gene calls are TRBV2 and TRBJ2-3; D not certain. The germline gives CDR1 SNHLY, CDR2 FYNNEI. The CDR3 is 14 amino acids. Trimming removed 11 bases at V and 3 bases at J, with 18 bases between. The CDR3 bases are TGTGCCGCAAGACGTGGGCAGGCAACAGATACGCAGTATTTT. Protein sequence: CAARRGQATDTQYF.

The DNA of the CDR3 is TGTGCCAGCAGTTACCGCGGACTAATCTACGAGCAGTACTTC. It encodes CASSYRGLIYEQYF. V usage is TRBV6-6 and J usage is TRBJ2-7; D possibly corresponds to TRBD2 (6 bases). Germline V gene sequence: CDR1 MNHNY, CDR2 SVGAGI (reference sequence). Trimming stripped 2 bases from V and 3 bases from J, with 11 bases between. This CDR3 has 14 residues.

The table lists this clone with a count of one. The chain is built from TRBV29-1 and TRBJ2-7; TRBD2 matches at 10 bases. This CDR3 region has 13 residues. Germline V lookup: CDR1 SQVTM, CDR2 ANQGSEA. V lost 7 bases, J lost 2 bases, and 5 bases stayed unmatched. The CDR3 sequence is CSALAGRAYEQYF. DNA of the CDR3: TGCAGCGCACTAGCGGGACGAGCCTACGAGCAGTACTTC.

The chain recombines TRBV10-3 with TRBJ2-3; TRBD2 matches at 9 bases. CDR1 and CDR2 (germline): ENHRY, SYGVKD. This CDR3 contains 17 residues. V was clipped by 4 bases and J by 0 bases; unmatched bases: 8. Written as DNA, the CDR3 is TGTGCCATCAGTGGTCGGACTAGCGCTATAAGCACAGATACGCAGTATTTT. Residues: CAISGRTSAISTDTQYF.

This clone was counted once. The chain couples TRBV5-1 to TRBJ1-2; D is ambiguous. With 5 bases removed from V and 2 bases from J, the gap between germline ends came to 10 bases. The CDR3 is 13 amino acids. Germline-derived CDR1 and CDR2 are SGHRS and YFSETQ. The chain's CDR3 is CASRVGGNYGYTF. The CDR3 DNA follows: TGCGCCAGCAGAGTTGGCGGAAACTATGGCTACACCTTC.

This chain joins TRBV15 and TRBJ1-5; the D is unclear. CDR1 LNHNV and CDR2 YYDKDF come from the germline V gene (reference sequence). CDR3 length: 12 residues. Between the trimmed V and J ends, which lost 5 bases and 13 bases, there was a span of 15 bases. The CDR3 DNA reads TGTGCCACCAGCCCCAAAGGGAGAGGGCAGCATTTT. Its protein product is CATSPKGRGQHF. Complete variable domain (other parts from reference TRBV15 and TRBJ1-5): DAMVIQNPRYQVTQFGKPVTLSCSQTLNHNVMYWYQQKSSQAPKLLFHYYDKDFNNEADTPDNFQSRRPNTSFCFLDIRSPGLGDTAMYLCATSPKGRGQHFGDGTRLSIL.

The CDR3 DNA reads as TGCGCCAGCAGCTTGGGTCCAGGGAAAACAGATACGCAGTATTTT. It specifies CASSLGPGKTDTQYF. The chain joins TRBV5-1 to TRBJ2-3, with D possibly being TRBD1 (5 bases). Trimming pared 0 bases from V and 3 bases from J, leaving 11 bases between. In germline, CDR1 is SGHRS, CDR2 YFSETQ. The CDR3 length is 15 residues.

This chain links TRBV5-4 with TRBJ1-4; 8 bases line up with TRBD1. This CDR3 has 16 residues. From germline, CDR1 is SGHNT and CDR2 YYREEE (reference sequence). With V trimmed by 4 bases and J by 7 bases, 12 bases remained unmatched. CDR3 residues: CASSDYQTGEVEKLFF. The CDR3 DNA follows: TGTGCCAGCAGCGATTACCAGACAGGGGAAGTTGAAAAACTGTTTTTT.

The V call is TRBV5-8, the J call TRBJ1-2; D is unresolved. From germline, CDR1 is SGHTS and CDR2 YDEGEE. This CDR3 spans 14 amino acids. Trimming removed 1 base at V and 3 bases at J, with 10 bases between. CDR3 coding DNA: TGTGCCAGCAGCTTGCTCAAGCCGTACTATGGCTACACCTTC. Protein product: CASSLLKPYYGYTF.

This chain's CDR3 is CASSPDRVGTGRTEAFF. The CDR3 bases are TGCGCCAGCAGCCCAGACCGGGTCGGGACAGGGAGGACTGAAGCTTTCTTT. The chain carries TRBV5-1 and TRBJ1-1; 9 nucleotides line up with TRBD1. This CDR3 has 17 amino acids. J was trimmed by 5 bases and V by 4 bases; bases with no gene match: 15. From germline, CDR1 is SGHRS and CDR2 YFSETQ.

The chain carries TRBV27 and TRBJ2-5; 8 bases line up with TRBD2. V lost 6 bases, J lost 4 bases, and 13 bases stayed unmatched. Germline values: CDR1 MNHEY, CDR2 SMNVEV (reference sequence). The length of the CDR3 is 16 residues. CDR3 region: CASSQTSAWGRETQYF. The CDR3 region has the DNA TGTGCCAGCAGCCAGACTAGCGCATGGGGCAGAGAGACCCAGTACTTC.

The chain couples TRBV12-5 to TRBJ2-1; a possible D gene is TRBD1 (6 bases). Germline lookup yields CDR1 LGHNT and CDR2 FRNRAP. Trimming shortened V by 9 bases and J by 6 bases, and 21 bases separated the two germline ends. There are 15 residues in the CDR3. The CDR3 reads CASQGKGRTLNEQFF. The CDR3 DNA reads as TGTGCTAGCCAGGGGAAGGGTAGGACCCTCAATGAGCAGTTCTTC. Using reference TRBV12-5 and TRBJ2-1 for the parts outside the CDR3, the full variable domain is DARVTQTPRHKVTEMGQEVTMRCQPILGHNTVFWYRQTMMQGLELLAYFRNRAPLDDSGMPKDRFSAEMPDATLATLKIQPSEPRDSAVYFCASQGKGRTLNEQFFGPGTRLTVL.

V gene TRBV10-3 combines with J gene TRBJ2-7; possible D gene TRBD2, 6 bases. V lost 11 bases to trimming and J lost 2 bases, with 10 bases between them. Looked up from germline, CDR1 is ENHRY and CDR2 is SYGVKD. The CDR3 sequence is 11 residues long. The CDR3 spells CAAGRTYEQYF. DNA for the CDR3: TGTGCCGCGGGACGGACCTACGAGCAGTACTTC.

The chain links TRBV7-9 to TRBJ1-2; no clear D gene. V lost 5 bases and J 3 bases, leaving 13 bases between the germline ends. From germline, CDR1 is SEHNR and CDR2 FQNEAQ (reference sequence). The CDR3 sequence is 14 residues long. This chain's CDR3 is CASSPRGQDYGYTF. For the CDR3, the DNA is TGTGCCAGCAGCCCGCGAGGGCAGGACTATGGCTACACCTTC.

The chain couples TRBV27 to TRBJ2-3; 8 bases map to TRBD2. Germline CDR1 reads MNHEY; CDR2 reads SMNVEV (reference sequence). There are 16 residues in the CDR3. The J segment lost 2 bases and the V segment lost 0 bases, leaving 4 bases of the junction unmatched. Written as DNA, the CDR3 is TGTGCCAGCAGTTTATCCATAGCGGGACTCACAGATACGCAGTATTTT. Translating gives CASSLSIAGLTDTQYF.

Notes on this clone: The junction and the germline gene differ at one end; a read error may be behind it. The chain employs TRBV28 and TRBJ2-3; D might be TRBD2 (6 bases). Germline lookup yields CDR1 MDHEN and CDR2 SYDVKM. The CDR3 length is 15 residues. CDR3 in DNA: TGTGCCACCAGTAGCGGCAGAAGATTCTGGGATACGCAGTATTTT. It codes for CATSSGRRFWDTQYF. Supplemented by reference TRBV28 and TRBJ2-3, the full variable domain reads DVKVTQSSRYLVKRTGEKVFLECVQDMDHENMFWYRQDPGLGLRLIYFSYDVKMKEKGDIPEGYSVSREKKERFSLILESASTNQTSMYLCATSSGRRFWDTQYFGPGTRLTVL.

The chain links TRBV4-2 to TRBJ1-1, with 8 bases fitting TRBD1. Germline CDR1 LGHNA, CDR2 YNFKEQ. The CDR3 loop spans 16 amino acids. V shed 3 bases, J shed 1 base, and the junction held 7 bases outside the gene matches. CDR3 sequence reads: CASSQYQGAKNTEAFF. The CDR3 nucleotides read TGTGCCAGCAGCCAGTATCAGGGGGCGAAGAACACTGAAGCTTTCTTT.

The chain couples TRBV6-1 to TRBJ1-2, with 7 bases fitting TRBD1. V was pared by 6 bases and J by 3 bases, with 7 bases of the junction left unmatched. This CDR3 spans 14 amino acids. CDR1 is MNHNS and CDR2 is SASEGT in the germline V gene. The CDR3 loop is CASRQTGVDYGYTF. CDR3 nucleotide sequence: TGTGCCAGCAGACAAACAGGGGTTGACTATGGCTACACCTTC.

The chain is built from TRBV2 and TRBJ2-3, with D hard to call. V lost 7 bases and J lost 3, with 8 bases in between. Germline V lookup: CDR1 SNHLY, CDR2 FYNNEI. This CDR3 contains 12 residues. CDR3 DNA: TGTGCCAGCAATTTGAGGACAGATACGCAGTATTTT. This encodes CASNLRTDTQYF.

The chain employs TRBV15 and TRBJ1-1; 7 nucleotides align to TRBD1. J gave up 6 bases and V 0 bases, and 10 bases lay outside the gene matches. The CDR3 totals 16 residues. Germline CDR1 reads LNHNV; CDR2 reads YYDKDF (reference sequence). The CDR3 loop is CATSRDLSGGRSEAFF. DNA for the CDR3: TGTGCCACCAGCAGAGATTTGTCAGGGGGTCGATCTGAAGCTTTCTTT.

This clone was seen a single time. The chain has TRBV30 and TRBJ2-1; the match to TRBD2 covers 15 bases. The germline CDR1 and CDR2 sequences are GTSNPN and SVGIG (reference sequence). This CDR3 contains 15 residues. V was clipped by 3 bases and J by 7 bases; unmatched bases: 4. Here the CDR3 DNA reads TGTGCCTGGAGCCGGACTAGCGGGAGGGTGAATGAGCAGTTCTTC. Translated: CAWSRTSGRVNEQFF.

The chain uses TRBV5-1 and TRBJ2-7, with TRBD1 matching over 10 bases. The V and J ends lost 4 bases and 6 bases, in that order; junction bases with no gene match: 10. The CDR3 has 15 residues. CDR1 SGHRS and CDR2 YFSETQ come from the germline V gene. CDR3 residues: CASSPTLTGGGEQYF. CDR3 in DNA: TGCGCCAGCAGCCCCACTTTGACAGGGGGCGGCGAGCAGTACTTC.

The CDR3 coding sequence is TGTGCCAGTAGTATGGACAGGGGGTCCTACAATGAGCAGTTCTTC. It translates to CASSMDRGSYNEQFF. The V call is TRBV19, the J call TRBJ2-1; 10 nucleotides match TRBD1. The germline CDR1 and CDR2 sequences are LNHDA and SQIVND (reference sequence). There are 15 residues in the CDR3. V dropped 3 bases and J dropped 1; count of bases not matched to a gene: 0.

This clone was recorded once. The CDR3 nucleotides are TGTGCCAGCAGCCCAGTGATCGCGGGAGGGATGGAGACCCAGTACTTC. It translates to CASSPVIAGGMETQYF. The V gene is TRBV13, the J gene TRBJ2-5; 9 nucleotides align to TRBD2. V lost 5 bases and J lost 5; bases outside the gene matches: 12. The CDR3 covers 16 residues. CDR1 is PRHDT, CDR2 FYEKMQ, per germline (reference sequence).

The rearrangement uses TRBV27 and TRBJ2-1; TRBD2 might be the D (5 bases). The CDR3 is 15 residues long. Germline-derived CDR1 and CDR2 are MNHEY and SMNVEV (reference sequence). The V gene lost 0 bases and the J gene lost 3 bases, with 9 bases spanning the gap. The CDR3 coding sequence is TGTGCCAGCAGTTTATCGAACGGGATCTACAATGAGCAGTTCTTC. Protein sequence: CASSLSNGIYNEQFF.

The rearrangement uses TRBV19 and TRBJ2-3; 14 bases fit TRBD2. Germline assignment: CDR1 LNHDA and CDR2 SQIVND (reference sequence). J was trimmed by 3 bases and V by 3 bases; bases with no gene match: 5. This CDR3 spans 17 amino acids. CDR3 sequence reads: CASSIGTSGGNTDTQYF. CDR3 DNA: TGTGCCAGTAGTATCGGGACTAGCGGGGGCAATACAGATACGCAGTATTTT.

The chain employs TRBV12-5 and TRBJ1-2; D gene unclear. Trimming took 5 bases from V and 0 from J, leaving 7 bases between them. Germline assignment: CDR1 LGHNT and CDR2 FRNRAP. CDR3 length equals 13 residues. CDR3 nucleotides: TGTGCTAGTGGTCAGAATACTAACTATGGCTACACCTTC. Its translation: CASGQNTNYGYTF.